What follows are 16 T cell receptor beta chains derived from one specimen sequenced in a study of control samples from healthy donors and cancer patients. Produced via immunoSEQ multiplex PCR; TCRdb's table is partial and in-frame only. The table shows about 250,000 clones, with approximately 80% occurring only once. Sequenced sample: PBMCs. The source is a woman aged 55-70 years with lung cancer.

This clone was observed once. This rearrangement joins TRBV6-5 to TRBJ1-2; TRBD1 matches at 7 bases. CDR1 and CDR2 from the germline V gene are MNHEY and SVGAGI. The V segment lost 6 bases and the J segment 8 bases; nucleotides outside the gene matches: 9. CDR3 length: 13 amino acids. The CDR3 bases are TGTGCCAGCAGGATGCCAGGGGGAGGAGGCTACACCTTC. Translated: CASRMPGGGGYTF.

This clone was picked up one time. The chain carries TRBV24-1 and TRBJ2-2, with TRBD2 as a possible D gene (5 bases). Germline-derived CDR1 and CDR2 are KGHDR and SFDVKD. Trimming cost V 2 bases and J 1 base, with 13 bases left between them. The CDR3 is 17 residues long. The CDR3 here is CATSDYPARGNTGELFF. The CDR3, as DNA: TGTGCCACCAGTGATTATCCGGCCCGGGGGAACACCGGGGAGCTGTTTTTT.

In its sample, this clone was seen once. The chain is built from TRBV5-5 and TRBJ2-7, with D perhaps assigned TRBD1 or TRBD2 (5 bases each). The CDR3 is 15 residues long. V lost 1 base, J lost 0 bases, and 11 bases lay in between. Germline CDR1 reads SGHKS; CDR2 reads YYEKEE (reference sequence). This CDR3 reads CASSLTGTSSYEQYF. CDR3 coding DNA: TGTGCCAGCAGCTTGACCGGGACGAGCTCCTACGAGCAGTACTTC.

V is TRBV6-5 and J is TRBJ1-2; D perhaps matches TRBD1 (5 bases). V was trimmed by 7 bases and J by 6 bases, leaving 18 bases between them. CDR3 length: 14 amino acids. Germline V gene lookup returns CDR1 MNHEY and CDR2 SVGAGI. CDR3 DNA sequence: TGTGCCAGCACCCAGGTGGACCGACAGAATGGCTACACCTTC. Translated: CASTQVDRQNGYTF.

The J gene is TRBJ2-7, the V gene TRBV3-1 (or the pseudogene TRBV3-2); TRBD1 aligns across 8 bases. The CDR3 has 16 amino acids. Germline V gene lookup returns CDR1 LGHDT and CDR2 YNNKEL (reference sequence). With V trimmed by 4 bases and J by 2 bases, 10 bases remained unmatched. CDR3 region: CASSRNNRGFPYEQYF. The CDR3, as DNA: TGTGCCAGCAGCCGCAACAACAGGGGGTTCCCCTACGAGCAGTACTTC.

The rearrangement links TRBV28 to TRBJ1-2; possibly TRBD1 for D (6 bases). The CDR3 extends over 14 amino acids. From germline, CDR1 is MDHEN and CDR2 SYDVKM. Trimming removed 3 bases at V and 4 bases at J, with 12 bases between. CDR3 protein: CASSFGGRGYGYTF. The CDR3 nucleotides are TGTGCCAGCAGTTTCGGGGGGCGAGGCTATGGCTACACCTTC.

The V gene is TRBV24-1, the J gene TRBJ2-5; perhaps TRBD1 as D (8 bases). Germline-derived CDR1 and CDR2 are KGHDR and SFDVKD. The ends were cut back, 2 bases at V and 5 bases at J, with 17 bases in the middle. CDR3 length: 16 residues. The CDR3 DNA reads as TGTGCCACCAGTGATTCCAACAGGGGGAGGGGGGAGACCCAGTACTTC. Its protein product is CATSDSNRGRGETQYF.

The CDR3 DNA reads as TGTGCCATCAGTGACCCAGAGGGGACAGATACGCAGTATTTT. Encoded protein: CAISDPEGTDTQYF. J is TRBJ2-3 and V is TRBV10-3; tentatively, D is TRBD1 or TRBD2 (5 bases each). CDR1 and CDR2 (germline): ENHRY, SYGVKD. The CDR3 totals 14 residues. V was trimmed by 3 bases and J by 3 bases, leaving 10 bases between them.

The chain carries TRBV28 and TRBJ1-2, with 9 bases identical to TRBD1. The CDR3 is 13 residues long. Losses at the gene ends were 5 bases for V and 14 bases for J; bases not matched to a gene: 12. The V gene's germline CDR1 is MDHEN and CDR2 SYDVKM. This CDR3 is CASSDPAGTGFTF. The CDR3 DNA sequence: TGTGCCAGCAGTGACCCGGCCGGGACAGGGTTTACCTTC.

The chain employs TRBV20-1 and TRBJ1-4, with a tentative D call TRBD1 (5 bases). This CDR3 comprises 13 residues. Germline CDR1 reads DFQATT; CDR2 reads SNEGSKA (reference sequence). V was trimmed by 3 bases and J by 5 bases, leaving 10 bases between them. The chain's CDR3 is CSASGGRNEKLFF. The CDR3, as DNA: TGCAGTGCTAGTGGGGGTAGGAATGAAAAACTGTTTTTT.

This clone was counted between two and nine times. The chain joins TRBV3-1 (or the pseudogene TRBV3-2) to TRBJ1-5; perhaps TRBD1 as D (5 bases). This CDR3 has 15 amino acids. Germline V lookup: CDR1 LGHDT, CDR2 YNNKEL (reference sequence). Trimming pared 1 base from V and 4 bases from J, leaving 11 bases between. The CDR3 loop reads CASSQGIGTNQPQHF. For the CDR3, the DNA is TGTGCCAGCAGCCAAGGAATAGGGACTAATCAGCCCCAGCATTTT.

The chain joins TRBV7-3 to TRBJ1-4; 9 positions match TRBD1. V trimming: 6 bases; J trimming: 7 bases; junction bases outside the gene matches: 3. The CDR3 runs to 13 residues. Germline V gene data show CDR1 as SGHTA and CDR2 as FQGTGA. The CDR3 loop reads CASRQGQGEKLFF. CDR3 in DNA: TGTGCCAGCAGACAGGGACAGGGTGAAAAACTGTTTTTT.

This chain uses TRBV2 with TRBJ1-5; 10 bases agree with TRBD1. There are 14 residues in the CDR3. V lost 7 bases to trimming and J lost 7 bases; unmatched junction nucleotides: 7. CDR1 and CDR2 (germline): SNHLY, FYNNEI. The CDR3 reads CASNRDRGYQPQHF. The CDR3 bases are TGTGCCAGCAACCGGGACAGGGGATACCAGCCCCAGCATTTT.

This chain joins TRBV11-2 and TRBJ1-6; D call uncertain. There are 14 residues in the CDR3. Germline V gene sequence: CDR1 SGHAT, CDR2 FQNNGV. Trimming took 5 bases from V and 5 from J, leaving 10 bases between them. CDR3 nucleotides: TGTGCCAGCAGCCCTACAACGGATAATTCACCCCTCCACTTT. This codes for CASSPTTDNSPLHF.

The chain is built from TRBV5-5 and TRBJ2-3; possibly TRBD1 or TRBD2 for D (5 bases each). V lost 0 bases, J lost 7 bases, and 9 bases lay in between. CDR3 length: 13 amino acids. Germline CDR1 reads SGHKS; CDR2 reads YYEKEE (reference sequence). CDR3 in amino acids: CASSLVEGNTQYF. CDR3 DNA: TGTGCCAGCAGCTTGGTTGAGGGGAATACGCAGTATTTT.

In DNA form, the CDR3 reads TGTGCCAGCAGCTCAGCGGTAGCCACAGATACGCAGTATTTT. Its translation is CASSSAVATDTQYF. V gene TRBV7-9 combines with J gene TRBJ2-3; D may be TRBD2 (5 bases). The CDR3 is made up of 14 amino acids. Germline V gene sequence: CDR1 SEHNR, CDR2 FQNEAQ (reference sequence). V lost 4 bases and J lost 2, with 10 bases in between.